This T cell receptor (beta chain) was sequenced in a study of T cell repertoires in cytomegalovirus infection. Study-level information: The public TCR beta signatures pointed to both CMV infection and matching HLA type. Study-wide findings and caveats: Within the response measured ex vivo, HLA-C-restricted CMV-specific TCR beta clonotypes were dominant.

About this clonotype itself: The antigen is undetermined.

TCRdb called the reads again in MiXCR, with one record for every CDR3 protein. The data hold hundreds of thousands of distinct CDR3 sequences, with 24% observed a single time. This clonotype originated in a human donor in good health (CMV status not recorded). Some clones in this sample may be carry-over from other donors' samples. Sample: CD8+ T cells from PBMCs.

The CDR3 coding sequence is TGCGCCAGCAGCCAAGATAATATCAATGAGCAGTTCTTC. This encodes CASSQDNINEQFF. The chain carries TRBV4-1 and TRBJ2-1; D not resolved. Germline assignment: CDR1 MGHRA and CDR2 YSYEKL. The CDR3 extends over 13 amino acids. V lost 0 bases, J lost 6 bases, and 6 bases lay in between.